The 18 T cell receptor beta chains given below trace back to one sample, sequenced in a study of blood T cell repertoires in COVID-19. Clones were sequenced by immunoSEQ multiplex PCR, and TCRdb holds only the in-frame ones, with some missing. This sample has 250,000 to 350,000 clones, with approximately 88% found just once. The specimen sequenced was PBMCs or T cells enriched from blood (not recorded which). These TCRs come from a woman aged 18-29 years who had recovered from COVID-19.

In DNA form, the CDR3 reads TGCGCCAGCAGCCTTGGACAGGGGGCTTATCAGAATGAAAAACTGTTTTTT. This encodes CASSLGQGAYQNEKLFF. The chain employs TRBV4-1 and TRBJ1-4, with 11 nucleotides matching TRBD1. The CDR3 loop spans 17 amino acids. The junction had 9 bases not matched to a gene; V was cut back by 4 bases and J by 5 bases. In germline, CDR1 is MGHRA, CDR2 YSYEKL.

The chain joins TRBV6-2 or TRBV6-3 to TRBJ2-7; D not certain. Trimming removed 6 bases at V and 2 bases at J, with 11 bases between. Germline lookup yields CDR1 MNHEY and CDR2 SVGEGT. The CDR3 sequence is 13 residues long. Written as DNA, the CDR3 is TGTGCCAGCAGCCGACTGGTGGCCTACGAGCAGTACTTC. Protein product: CASSRLVAYEQYF.

The V call is TRBV5-1, the J call TRBJ2-2, with 7 bases fitting TRBD1. Germline lookup yields CDR1 SGHRS and CDR2 YFSETQ. This CDR3 spans 14 amino acids. J lost 5 bases, V lost 4 bases, and 5 bases had no gene match. This CDR3 reads CASSPHRGTGELFF. CDR3 sequence (DNA): TGCGCCAGCAGCCCCCACAGGGGAACCGGGGAGCTGTTTTTT.

This clone was seen once. This rearrangement joins TRBV4-1 to TRBJ2-1; 13 bases line up with TRBD2. CDR1 and CDR2 from the germline V gene are MGHRA and YSYEKL. The length of the CDR3 is 16 residues. The junction had 12 bases not matched to a gene; V was cut back by 8 bases and J by 8 bases. The CDR3 reads CASGGRWTSGSDEQFF. The DNA of the CDR3 is TGCGCCAGCGGGGGGAGGTGGACTAGCGGGAGCGATGAGCAGTTCTTC.

This clone was detected only once. The V and J genes are TRBV7-2 and TRBJ2-5; TRBD2 matches 12 bases. V was pared by 5 bases and J by 5 bases, with 9 bases of the junction left unmatched. Germline V gene sequence: CDR1 SGHTA, CDR2 FQGNSA. This CDR3 has 16 amino acids. This chain's CDR3 is CASSLLWTSGIETQYF. DNA for the CDR3: TGTGCCAGCAGCCTATTATGGACTAGCGGGATTGAGACCCAGTACTTC. The full variable domain, completed using reference TRBV7-2 and TRBJ2-5, is GAGVSQSPSNKVTEKGKDVELRCDPISGHTALYWYRQSLGQGLEFLIYFQGNSAPDKSGLPSDRFSAERTGGSVSTLTIQRTQQEDSAVYLCASSLLWTSGIETQYFGPGTRLLVL.

About this clone: One end of the junction is discordant with germline, which a read error may explain. The V gene is TRBV9, the J gene TRBJ1-2; 7 positions match TRBD1. The CDR3 length is 13 residues. Germline V gene sequence: CDR1 SGDLS, CDR2 YYNGEE. CDR3 coding DNA: TGTGCCAGCAGCGTAGGACAGGGATATGACTACACCTTC. It yields the protein CASSVGQGYDYTF.

CDR3 coding DNA: TGTGCCAGCAGTTATGGACAGGCAGGCGGTGGGGGCTACACCTTC. Residues: CASSYGQAGGGGYTF. This chain joins TRBV6-5 and TRBJ1-2; 7 bases match TRBD1. J was trimmed by 8 bases and V by 3 bases; bases with no gene match: 12. Germline assignment: CDR1 MNHEY and CDR2 SVGAGI. The CDR3 runs to 15 residues.

The CDR3 here is CASGRDTAYNEQFF. The CDR3 nucleotides read TGTGCCAGCGGTAGGGACACCGCCTACAATGAGCAGTTCTTC. The chain recombines TRBV7-9 with TRBJ2-1, with TRBD1 as a possible D gene (6 bases). This CDR3 spans 14 amino acids. Germline lookup yields CDR1 SEHNR and CDR2 FQNEAQ (reference sequence). Trimming stripped 8 bases from V and 2 bases from J, with 13 bases between.

CDR3 sequence (DNA): TGTGCCAGCAGTCACAGGGATGGCAATCAGCCCCAGCATTTT. This translates into CASSHRDGNQPQHF. V usage is TRBV6-5 and J usage is TRBJ1-5; possibly TRBD1 for D (6 bases). Germline V gene sequence: CDR1 MNHEY, CDR2 SVGAGI. Trimming stripped 5 bases from V and 2 bases from J, with 10 bases between. This CDR3 is built from 14 residues.

J is TRBJ2-7 and V is TRBV2; D perhaps matches TRBD2 (6 bases). Trimming shortened V by 6 bases and J by 7 bases, and 16 bases separated the two germline ends. Germline CDR1 and CDR2: SNHLY and FYNNEI. The CDR3 contains 13 residues. CDR3 sequence (DNA): TGTGCCAGCAGCTACTGGACTGGGGGGGAGCAGTACTTC. This gives the protein CASSYWTGGEQYF.

The chain recombines TRBV5-4 with TRBJ2-4, with TRBD2 identical over 13 bases. CDR3 length equals 17 residues. After removal of 4 bases from V and 0 bases from J, the junction contained 4 bases not matched to a gene. The germline CDR1 and CDR2 sequences are SGHNT and YYREEE (reference sequence). The CDR3 nucleotides read TGTGCCAGCAGCCCCACTAGCGGGGGGGTAGCCAAAAACATTCAGTACTTC. Its protein is CASSPTSGGVAKNIQYF.

The chain joins TRBV18 to TRBJ1-3; TRBD1 matches 8 bases. In germline, CDR1 is KGHSH, CDR2 LQKENI. The CDR3 extends over 16 amino acids. J was trimmed by 0 bases and V by 3 bases; bases with no gene match: 4. For the CDR3, the DNA is TGTGCCAGCTCACCTGGGACAGGACGCTCTGGAAACACCATATATTTT. Translation: CASSPGTGRSGNTIYF.

Only a few counts were recorded for this clone. The genes are TRBV5-4 and TRBJ1-1, with TRBD1 matching over 10 bases. Per germline, CDR1 SGHNT and CDR2 YYREEE (reference sequence). The CDR3 consists of 14 residues. With 6 bases clipped from V and 5 bases from J, the junction kept 7 bases outside the gene matches. For the CDR3, the DNA is TGTGCCAGCAACCCGGGACAGGGGAGGACTGAAGCTTTCTTT. Its translation is CASNPGQGRTEAFF.

The CDR3 sequence: CSVGTGGDQPQHF. The CDR3 coding sequence is TGCAGCGTTGGGACAGGGGGCGATCAGCCCCAGCATTTT. The genes are TRBV29-1 and TRBJ1-5; 11 nucleotides agree with TRBD1. The CDR3 extends over 13 amino acids. J was trimmed by 5 bases and V by 4 bases; bases with no gene match: 1. Germline CDR1 and CDR2: SQVTM and ANQGSEA.

This clone was observed a handful of times. This chain joins TRBV7-3 and TRBJ1-1; no firm D call. The CDR3 length is 15 residues. V lost 0 bases, J lost 5 bases, and 13 bases lay in between. Germline CDR1 reads SGHTA; CDR2 reads FQGTGA. The DNA of the CDR3 is TGTGCCAGCAGCTTAACTCCAAACTCGGGGACTGAAGCTTTCTTT. Translation gives CASSLTPNSGTEAFF.

This rearrangement joins TRBV5-1 to TRBJ2-3; D is unclear. CDR3 size: 18 residues. With 0 bases removed from V and 0 bases from J, the gap between germline ends came to 17 bases. CDR1 SGHRS and CDR2 YFSETQ come from the germline V gene. CDR3 bases: TGCGCCAGCAGCTTGGGACGACGTTCGCAGACTAGCACAGATACGCAGTATTTT. Encoded protein: CASSLGRRSQTSTDTQYF.

V usage is TRBV2 and J usage is TRBJ1-6, with 7 bases that match TRBD1. Germline loops: CDR1 SNHLY, CDR2 FYNNEI. This CDR3 comprises 15 residues. V dropped 3 bases and J dropped 6; count of bases not matched to a gene: 5. The CDR3 here is CASSEVGQPNSPLHF. CDR3 nucleotides: TGTGCCAGCAGTGAGGTGGGACAGCCTAATTCACCCCTCCACTTT.

The V gene is TRBV7-9, the J gene TRBJ1-5; D not resolved. Trimming removed 1 base from V and 6 bases from J, with 13 bases in between. Germline V gene lookup returns CDR1 SEHNR and CDR2 FQNEAQ (reference sequence). CDR3 size: 15 residues. CDR3 sequence: CASSLGGLGSQPQHF. The CDR3 DNA is TGTGCCAGCAGCTTAGGAGGGTTAGGGAGTCAGCCCCAGCATTTT.